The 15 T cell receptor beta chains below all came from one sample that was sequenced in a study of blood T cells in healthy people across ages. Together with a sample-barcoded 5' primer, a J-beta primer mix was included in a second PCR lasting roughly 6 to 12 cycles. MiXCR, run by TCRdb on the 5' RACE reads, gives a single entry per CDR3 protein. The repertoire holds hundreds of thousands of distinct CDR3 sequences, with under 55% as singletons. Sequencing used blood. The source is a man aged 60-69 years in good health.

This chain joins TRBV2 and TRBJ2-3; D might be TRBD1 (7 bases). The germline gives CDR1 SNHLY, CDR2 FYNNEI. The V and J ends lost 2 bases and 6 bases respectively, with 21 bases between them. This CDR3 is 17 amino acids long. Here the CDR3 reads CASSEWEDRDSADTQYF. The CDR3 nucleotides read TGTGCCAGCAGTGAATGGGAAGACAGGGACTCAGCCGATACGCAGTATTTT.

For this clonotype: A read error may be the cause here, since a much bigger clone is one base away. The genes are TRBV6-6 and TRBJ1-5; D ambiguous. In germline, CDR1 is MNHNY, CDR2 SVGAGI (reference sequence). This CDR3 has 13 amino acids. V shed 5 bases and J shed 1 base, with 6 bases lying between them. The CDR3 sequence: CASSAASNQPQHF. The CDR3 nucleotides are TGTGCCAGCAGTGCAGCAAGCAATCAGCCCCAGCATTTT.

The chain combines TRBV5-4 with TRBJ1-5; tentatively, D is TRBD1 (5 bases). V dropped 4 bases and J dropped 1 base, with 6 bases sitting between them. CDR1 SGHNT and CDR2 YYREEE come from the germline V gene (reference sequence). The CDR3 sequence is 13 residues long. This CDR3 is CASSRDSNQPQHF. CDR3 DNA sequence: TGTGCCAGCAGCCGGGACAGCAATCAGCCCCAGCATTTT.

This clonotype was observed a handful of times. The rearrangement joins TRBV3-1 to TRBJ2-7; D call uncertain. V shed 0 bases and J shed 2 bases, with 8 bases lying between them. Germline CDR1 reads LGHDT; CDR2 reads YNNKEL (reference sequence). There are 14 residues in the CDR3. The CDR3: CASSQDSATYEQYF. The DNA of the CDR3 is TGTGCCAGCAGCCAAGATTCAGCTACCTACGAGCAGTACTTC.

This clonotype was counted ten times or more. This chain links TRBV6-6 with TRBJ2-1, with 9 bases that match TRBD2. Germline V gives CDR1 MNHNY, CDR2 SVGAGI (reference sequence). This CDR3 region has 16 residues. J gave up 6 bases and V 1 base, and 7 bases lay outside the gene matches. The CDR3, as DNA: TGTGCCAGCAGTTACTACGGGGGTAGCGGGGGCAATGAGCAGTTCTTC. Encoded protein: CASSYYGGSGGNEQFF.

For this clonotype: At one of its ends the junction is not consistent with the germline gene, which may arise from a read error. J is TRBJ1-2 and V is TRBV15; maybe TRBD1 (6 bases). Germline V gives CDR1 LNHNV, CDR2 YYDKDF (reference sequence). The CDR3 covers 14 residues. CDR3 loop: CATSPGHPNYDYTF. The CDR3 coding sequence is TGTGCCACGAGCCCGGGACACCCCAACTATGACTACACCTTC.

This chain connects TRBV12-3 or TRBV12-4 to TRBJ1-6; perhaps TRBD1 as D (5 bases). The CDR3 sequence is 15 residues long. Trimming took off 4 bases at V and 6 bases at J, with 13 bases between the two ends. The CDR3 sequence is CASSSSGRVNSPLHF. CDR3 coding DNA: TGTGCCAGCAGTTCCTCGGGACGGGTTAATTCACCCCTCCACTTT.

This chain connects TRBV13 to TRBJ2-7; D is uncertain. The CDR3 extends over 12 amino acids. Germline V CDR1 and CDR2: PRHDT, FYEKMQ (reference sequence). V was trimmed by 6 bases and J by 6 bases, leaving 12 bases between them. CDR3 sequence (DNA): TGTGCCAGCAGTAGATCTTCCCCCGAGCAGTACTTC. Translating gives CASSRSSPEQYF.

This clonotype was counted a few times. The CDR3 loop is CASSFGGTGGNYGYTF. In DNA form, the CDR3 reads TGTGCCAGCAGTTTTGGCGGGACAGGCGGCAACTATGGCTACACCTTC. The chain has TRBV28 and TRBJ1-2, with 8 positions matching TRBD1. Germline V lookup: CDR1 MDHEN, CDR2 SYDVKM. After removal of 3 bases from V and 2 bases from J, the junction contained 8 bases not matched to a gene. The CDR3 runs to 16 residues.

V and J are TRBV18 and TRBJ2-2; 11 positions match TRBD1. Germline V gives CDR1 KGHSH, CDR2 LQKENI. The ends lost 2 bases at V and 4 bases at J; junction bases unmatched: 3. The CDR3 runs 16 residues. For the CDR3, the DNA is TGTGCCAGCTCACCAGGACAGGGGGCCAGCACCGGGGAGCTGTTTTTT. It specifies CASSPGQGASTGELFF. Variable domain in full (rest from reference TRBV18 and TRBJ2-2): NAGVMQNPRHLVRRRGQEARLRCSPMKGHSHVYWYRQLPEEGLKFMVYLQKENIIDESGMPKERFSAEFPKEGPSILRIQQVVRGDSAAYFCASSPGQGASTGELFFGEGSRLTVL.

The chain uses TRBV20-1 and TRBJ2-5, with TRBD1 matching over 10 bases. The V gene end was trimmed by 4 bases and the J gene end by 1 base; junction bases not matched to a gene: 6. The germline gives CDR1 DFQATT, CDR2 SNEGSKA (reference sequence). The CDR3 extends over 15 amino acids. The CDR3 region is CSATAGQGIQETQYF. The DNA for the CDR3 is TGCAGTGCTACGGCGGGACAGGGGATCCAAGAGACCCAGTACTTC.

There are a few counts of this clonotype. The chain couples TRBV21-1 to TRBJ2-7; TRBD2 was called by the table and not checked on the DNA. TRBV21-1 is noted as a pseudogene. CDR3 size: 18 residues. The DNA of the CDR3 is TGTGCCAGCAGCGACGGCCCTATAGCGACAGGGAGACCCTACGAGCAGTACTTC. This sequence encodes CASSDGPIATGRPYEQYF.

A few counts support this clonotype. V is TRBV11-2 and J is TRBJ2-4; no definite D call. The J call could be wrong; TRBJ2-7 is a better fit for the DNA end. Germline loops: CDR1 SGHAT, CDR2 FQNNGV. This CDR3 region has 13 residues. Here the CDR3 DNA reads TGTGCCAGCAGCTTAGATGGCTTCTACGAGCAGTACTTC. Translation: CASSLDGFYEQYF.

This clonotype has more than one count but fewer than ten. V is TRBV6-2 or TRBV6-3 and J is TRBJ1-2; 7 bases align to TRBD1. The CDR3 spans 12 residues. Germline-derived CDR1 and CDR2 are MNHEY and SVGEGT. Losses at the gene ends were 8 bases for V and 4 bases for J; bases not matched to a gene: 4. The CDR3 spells CASGPGGYGYTF. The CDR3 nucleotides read TGTGCCAGCGGCCCAGGGGGCTATGGCTACACCTTC.

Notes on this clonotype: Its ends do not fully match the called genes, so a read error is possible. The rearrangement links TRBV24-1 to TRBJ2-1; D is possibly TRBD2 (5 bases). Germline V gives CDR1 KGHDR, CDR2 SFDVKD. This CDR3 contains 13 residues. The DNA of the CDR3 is TGTACCACCAGTGATCGGGGAAGAGGTGAGCAGTTCTTC. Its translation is CTTSDRGRGEQFF.